Included here is one T cell receptor beta chain sequence, with context. Its antigen remains unidentified. V lost 5 bases and J lost 3, with 17 bases in between. Germline loops: CDR1 GTSNPN, CDR2 SVGIG (reference sequence). CDR3 size: 14 residues. The record originates from a study of CD8+ T cells in alopecia areata. Findings and limits, study-wide: Lesional scalp, especially alopecia totalis/universalis, showed higher clonality than normal scalp.

Extracted RNA was reverse transcribed, and the resulting cDNA served as sequencing template. Using immunoSEQ multiplex PCR, the repertoire was profiled, and TCRdb retains in-frame clones only, with some absent. The data contain about 120,000 clones, 35% to 45% of them singletons. The receptor's source is a human donor with alopecia areata. The sequenced sample consisted of CD4+ T cells sorted from blood. The chain recombines TRBV30 with TRBJ2-7; perhaps TRBD1 as D (6 bases). In DNA, the CDR3 is TGTGCCTGGGAGACAGGATCCCAAAGCTACGAGCAGTACTTC. Translation: CAWETGSQSYEQYF. Supplemented by reference TRBV30 and TRBJ2-7, the full variable domain reads SQTIHQWPATLVQPVGSPLSLECTVEGTSNPNLYWYRQAAGRGLQLLFYSVGIGQISSEVPQNLSASRPQDRQFILSSKKLLLSDSGFYLCAWETGSQSYEQYFGPGTRLTVT.